This T cell receptor beta chain originates from a study of blood T cell repertoires in COVID-19 (dated by TCRdb to 2019 to 2021). Regarding the research as a whole: Samples covering the acute and convalescent phases of COVID-19 were provided by collaborators in the United States, Italy and Spain. Subjects who had been exposed to COVID-19, were actively infected with it, or had recovered from it provided the deeply sampled blood TCRbeta repertoires that made up the dataset. The prospective study material was composed of cDNA or gDNA derived from T cells, B-cell-depleted T cells, or PBMCs. Samples were obtained from the ongoing ImmuneRACE study (first 160 participants) and from 1,000 to 1,500 subjects provided by 6 global collaborators. The repertoires were released in a freely available public database intended as a resource for research on the immune response to SARS-CoV-2. Nearly every sample came with metadata listing a de-identified subject ID, COVID-19 status, age in years and sex. Where available, HLA class I and class II types were taken from metadata supplied by the sample provider and were not determined by assay-based typing.

Whole blood was collected in K2EDTA tubes by collaborating institutions according to the institutions' own protocols. For TCRbeta analysis, collaborators shipped samples as frozen whole blood, isolated PBMCs, or DNA extracted from either of those sample types. The immunoSEQ Assay, a bias-controlled multiplex PCR, was used to amplify TCRbeta CDR3 regions from genomic DNA. Under the source paper's analysis protocol: Within the assay, amplification of reference gene primers was used to estimate how many nucleated cells each sample contained. Sequence reads were collapsed and filtered to measure the absolute abundance of every unique TCRbeta CDR3 rearrangement. Productive Simpson clonality was computed per sample as the square root of Simpson's diversity index over productive rearrangements. TCRdb's version of the immuneACCESS table is confined to in-frame rearrangements and falls short of the full clone set. An unresolved V gene accounts for under half of the shortfall where checked; the remainder is of unknown origin. That table furnishes V, J and clone size, whereas the DNA furnished D and trimming. The sample table records under 300,000 clones; around 85% of these occur just once. 6.2% of the sample belongs to the ten largest clones.

Comments on this clone: No cognate antigen has been identified for it. Qualities for individual bases were not recorded, and no much larger clone is one base off.

What the research found in general, with its limitations: The amount of clinical and demographic metadata varied by source and participant and was provided uncurated.

This sequence was found in a man in his 60s with acute or convalescent COVID-19. Sequencing input: peripheral blood.

The CDR3 corresponds to CASSSRSINTEAFF. The DNA is TGTGCCAGCAGTTCCCGGTCCATAAACACTGAAGCTTTCTTT. The sequence links TRBV6-5 to TRBJ1-1, with no D gene named confidently. Between the V and J ends, shortened by 4 bases and 2 bases respectively, the junction contains 11 bases. Via the germline V gene, CDR1 is MNHEY and CDR2 SVGAGI. Counted from cysteine to phenylalanine, this CDR3 has 14 amino acids. Only CDR3 DNA is held: 42 bases, read in frame from base 1.